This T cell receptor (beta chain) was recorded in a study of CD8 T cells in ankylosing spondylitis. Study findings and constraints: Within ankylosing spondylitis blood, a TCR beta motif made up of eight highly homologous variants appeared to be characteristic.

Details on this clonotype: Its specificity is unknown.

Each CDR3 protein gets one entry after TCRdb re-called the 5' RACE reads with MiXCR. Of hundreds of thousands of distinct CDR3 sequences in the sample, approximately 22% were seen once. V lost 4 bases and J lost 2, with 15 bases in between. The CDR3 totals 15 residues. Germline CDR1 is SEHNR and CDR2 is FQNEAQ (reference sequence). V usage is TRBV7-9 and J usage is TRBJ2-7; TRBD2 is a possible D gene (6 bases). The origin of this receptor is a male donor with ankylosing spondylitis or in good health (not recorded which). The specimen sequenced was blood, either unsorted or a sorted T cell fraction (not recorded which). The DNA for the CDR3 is TGTGCCAGCAGCTCCCTAGTGGGACTGGCCTACGAGCAGTACTTC. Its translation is CASSSLVGLAYEQYF.